These T cell receptor beta chains were read from a single sample in a study of T cell clonotyping in hematopoietic cell transplantation. Repertoires were generated with immunoSEQ multiplex PCR, while TCRdb's copy carries only in-frame clones and drops some. The table lists about 38,000 clones, roughly 96% of them singletons. The material sequenced was peripheral blood mononuclear cells, taken before stem cell transplant. The receptors shown here come from a middle-aged man with chronic myeloid leukemia. Some clones in this sample may be carry-over from other donors' samples. Each CDR3 is given with its conserved first and last residue. The D gene is left open where the match is weak. Only part of the rows carry a size: once, few, many, or a class if the clone is expanded.

V,D,J,size,DNA,CDR3
TRBV10-2,-,TRBJ1-2,-,TGCGCCAGCAGTGAGCCGGGCAGGGCCTATGGCTACACCTTC,CASSEPGRAYGYTF
TRBV4-2,-,TRBJ2-2,-,TGTGCCAGCGCACCGGCAGGGAACACCGGGGAGCTGTTTTTT,CASAPAGNTGELFF
TRBV6-5,TRBD1,TRBJ1-2,-,TGTGCCAGCAGTTACCCGGGACAGGGAATGGGTGGCTACACCTTC,CASSYPGQGMGGYTF
TRBV5-1,-,TRBJ2-3,-,TGCGCCAGCAGCTCCCAAATTCGCCTAAGCCGGCCAGATACGCAGTATTTT,CASSSQIRLSRPDTQYF
TRBV7-2,-,TRBJ2-3,-,TGTGCCAGCAGCCCCAGGGGCTCGGTTACGCAGTATTTT,CASSPRGSVTQYF
TRBV5-4,-,TRBJ2-2,once,TGTGCCAGCAGCTTGAGGGCAGGGTTGGGATCCGGGGAGCTGTTTTTT,CASSLRAGLGSGELFF
TRBV4-3,-,TRBJ1-5,-,TGCGCCAGCAGCCTCGAGGTAAATCAGCCCCAGCATTTT,CASSLEVNQPQHF
TRBV30,-,TRBJ1-5,-,TGTGCCTGGAGTGTACTGAACAGTAATCAGCCCCAGCATTTT,CAWSVLNSNQPQHF
TRBV6-6,-,TRBJ1-2,-,TGTGCCAGCAGTACCCCGGACGGTTTAGGTGGCTACACCTTC,CASSTPDGLGGYTF
TRBV5-1,TRBD1,TRBJ2-7,-,TGCGCCAGCAGCTGGGGACAGCAAGCCTACGAGCAGTACTTC,CASSWGQQAYEQYF
TRBV7-6,-,TRBJ2-3,once,TGTGCCAGCAGCTTCCGGACTACCAACCCAACAGATACGCAGTATTTT,CASSFRTTNPTDTQYF
TRBV4-3,-,TRBJ1-3,-,TGCGCCAGCAGCCAAGACCGCCTTGGGTCTACTGGAAACACCATATATTTT,CASSQDRLGSTGNTIYF
TRBV27,-,TRBJ2-7,-,TGTGCCAGCAGTTCCAGCTCCTACGAGCAGTACTTC,CASSSSSYEQYF
TRBV28,TRBD1,TRBJ1-2,-,TGTGCCAGCAGTTTACAGGGGGCCCGGGGCTACACCTTC,CASSLQGARGYTF
TRBV7-2,-,TRBJ1-1,-,TGTGCCAGCAGCTTAGCGGCAGTGGGGGGGAACACTGAAGCTTTCTTT,CASSLAAVGGNTEAFF
TRBV30,-,TRBJ1-3,-,TGTGCCGGACTTAAAGGGGCAGATGGAAACACCATATATTTT,CAGLKGADGNTIYF
TRBV9,TRBD1,TRBJ1-2,-,TGTGCCAGCAAGGGGGCGGACGATGGCTACACCTTC,CASKGADDGYTF
TRBV10-3,-,TRBJ2-7,-,TGTGCCATCGGTACTCGGGGGGCAACGGGGTACGAGCAGTACTTC,CAIGTRGATGYEQYF
TRBV29-1,TRBD1,TRBJ1-2,few,TGCAGCGTTGAAAGGGGGCTGGACTATGGCTACACCTTC,CSVERGLDYGYTF
TRBV30,-,TRBJ2-7,-,TGTGCCTGGGGGCCAGGGGACGAGCAGTACTTC,CAWGPGDEQYF